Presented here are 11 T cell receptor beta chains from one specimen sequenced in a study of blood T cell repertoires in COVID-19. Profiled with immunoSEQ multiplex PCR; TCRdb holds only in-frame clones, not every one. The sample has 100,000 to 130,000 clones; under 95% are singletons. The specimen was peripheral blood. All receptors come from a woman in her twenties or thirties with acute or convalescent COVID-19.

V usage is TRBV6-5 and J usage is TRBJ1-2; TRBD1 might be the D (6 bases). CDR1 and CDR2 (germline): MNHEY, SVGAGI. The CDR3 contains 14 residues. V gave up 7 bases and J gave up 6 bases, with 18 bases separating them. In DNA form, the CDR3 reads TGTGCCAGCATGGGATCAACAGGGATCCATGGCTACACCTTC. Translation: CASMGSTGIHGYTF.

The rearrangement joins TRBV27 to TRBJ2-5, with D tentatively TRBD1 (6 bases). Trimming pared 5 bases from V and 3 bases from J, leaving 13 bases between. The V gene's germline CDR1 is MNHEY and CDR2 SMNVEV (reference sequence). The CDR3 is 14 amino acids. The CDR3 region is CASSKADRKETQYF. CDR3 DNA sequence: TGTGCCAGCAGTAAAGCGGACAGAAAAGAGACCCAGTACTTC.

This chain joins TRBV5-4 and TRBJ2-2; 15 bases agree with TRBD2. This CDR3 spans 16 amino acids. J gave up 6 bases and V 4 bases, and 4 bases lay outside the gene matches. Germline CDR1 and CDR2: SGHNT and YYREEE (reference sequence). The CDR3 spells CASSRRTSGGAGELFF. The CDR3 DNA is TGTGCCAGCAGCCGGAGGACTAGCGGGGGGGCCGGGGAGCTGTTTTTT.

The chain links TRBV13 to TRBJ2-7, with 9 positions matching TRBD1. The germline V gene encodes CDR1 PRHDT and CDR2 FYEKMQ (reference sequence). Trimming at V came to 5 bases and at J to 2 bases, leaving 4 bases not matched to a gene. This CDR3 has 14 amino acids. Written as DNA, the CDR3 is TGTGCCAGCAGCCCGAGACAGGGGGCCTACGAGCAGTACTTC. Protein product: CASSPRQGAYEQYF. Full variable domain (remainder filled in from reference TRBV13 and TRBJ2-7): AAGVIQSPRHLIKEKRETATLKCYPIPRHDTVYWYQQGPGQDPQFLISFYEKMQSDKGSIPDRFSAQQFSDYHSELNMSSLELGDSALYFCASSPRQGAYEQYFGPGTRLTVT.

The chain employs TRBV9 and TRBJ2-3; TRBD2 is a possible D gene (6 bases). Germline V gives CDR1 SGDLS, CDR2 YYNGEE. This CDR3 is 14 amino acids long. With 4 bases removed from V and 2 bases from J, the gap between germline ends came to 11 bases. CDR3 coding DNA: TGTGCCAGCAGCTTGGGACTTCCCACAGATACGCAGTATTTT. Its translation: CASSLGLPTDTQYF.

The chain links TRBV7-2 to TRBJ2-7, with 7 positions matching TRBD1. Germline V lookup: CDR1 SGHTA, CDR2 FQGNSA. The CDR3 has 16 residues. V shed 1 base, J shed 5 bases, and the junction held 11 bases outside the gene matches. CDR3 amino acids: CASSLVSFGTEDEQYF. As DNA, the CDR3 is TGTGCCAGCAGCTTAGTTTCGTTCGGGACAGAGGACGAGCAGTACTTC.

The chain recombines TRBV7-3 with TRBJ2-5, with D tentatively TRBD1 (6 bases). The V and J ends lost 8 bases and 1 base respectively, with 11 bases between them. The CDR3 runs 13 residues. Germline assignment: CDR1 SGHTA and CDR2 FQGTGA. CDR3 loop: CASARDTQETQYF. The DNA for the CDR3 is TGTGCCAGCGCACGGGACACCCAAGAGACCCAGTACTTC.

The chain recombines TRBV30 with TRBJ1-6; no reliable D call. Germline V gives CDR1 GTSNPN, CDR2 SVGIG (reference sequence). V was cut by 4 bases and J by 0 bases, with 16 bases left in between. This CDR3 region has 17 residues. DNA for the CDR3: TGTGCCTGGATGTATCCGGGAACTAGCTCCTATAATTCACCCCTCCACTTT. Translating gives CAWMYPGTSSYNSPLHF.

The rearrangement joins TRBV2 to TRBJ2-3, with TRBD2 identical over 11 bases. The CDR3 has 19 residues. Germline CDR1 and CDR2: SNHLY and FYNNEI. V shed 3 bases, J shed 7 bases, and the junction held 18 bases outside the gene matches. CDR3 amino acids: CASSDFKLAGGRVSHTQYF. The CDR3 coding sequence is TGTGCCAGCAGTGACTTTAAGCTAGCGGGAGGCCGAGTTTCTCATACGCAGTATTTT.

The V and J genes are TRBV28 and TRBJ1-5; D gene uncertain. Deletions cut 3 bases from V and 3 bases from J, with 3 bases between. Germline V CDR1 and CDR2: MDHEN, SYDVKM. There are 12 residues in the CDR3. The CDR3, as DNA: TGTGCCAGCAGTTTGTACAATCAGCCCCAGCATTTT. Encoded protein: CASSLYNQPQHF.

CDR3 protein: CASSLRYNEKLFF. The CDR3 nucleotides are TGTGCCAGCAGTTTACGGTATAATGAAAAACTGTTTTTT. The rearrangement joins TRBV12-3 or TRBV12-4 to TRBJ1-4; D uncertain. Trimming shortened V by 2 bases and J by 4 bases, and 5 bases separated the two germline ends. CDR3 length: 13 residues.